This note documents a single T cell receptor (beta chain) sequence. The antigen is unknown. There are 14 residues in the CDR3. The germline CDR1 and CDR2 sequences are SEHNR and FQNEAQ (reference sequence). The ends lost 5 bases at V and 6 bases at J; junction bases unmatched: 10. Via MiXCR, TCRdb re-called the 5' RACE reads, giving one row per CDR3 protein. There are 300,000 to 400,000 distinct CDR3 sequences in the sample; roughly 13% occur only once, and 20% to 25% lies in the top ten. This sample is part of a study of T-cell memory formation after mild COVID-19. Study-wide results and limits: Some SARS-CoV-2-responding clones were already detected in memory before infection. What remained unconfirmed was the SARS-CoV-2 specificity of second-wave clones peaking on day 37.

The sequence derives from a man between 18 and 35 years old who had mild COVID-19 (a few samples of this study predate the infection). Cell type and time point are not known. The specimen sequenced was PBMCs or a T cell subset sorted from them (not recorded which). The chain employs TRBV7-9 and TRBJ2-7; the match to TRBD1 covers 7 bases. This CDR3 is CASSGLQGRGEQYF. CDR3 bases: TGTGCCAGCAGCGGGCTACAGGGGAGAGGCGAGCAGTACTTC.